The 5 T cell receptor beta chains in this list originate from one sample, sequenced in a study of control samples from healthy donors and cancer patients. Libraries were prepared by immunoSEQ multiplex PCR; TCRdb keeps only in-frame clonotypes and omits some of them. The data show 150,000 to 160,000 clones, with 94% seen just once and approximately 6% held by the top ten. What was sequenced was blood. These receptor sequences come from a man between 40 and 49 years old in good health.

The rearrangement links TRBV7-9 to TRBJ1-4, with a weak D call TRBD1 (5 bases). Germline V gives CDR1 SEHNR, CDR2 FQNEAQ (reference sequence). CDR3 length: 12 amino acids. V was trimmed by 6 bases and J by 8 bases, leaving 10 bases between them. The CDR3 DNA is TGTGCCAGCAGAAGGGGAGAGGAAAAACTGTTTTTT. It translates to CASRRGEEKLFF.

This chain links TRBV6-5 with TRBJ1-6, with D possibly matching TRBD1 (5 bases). The CDR3 covers 14 residues. Trimming removed 10 bases at V and 2 bases at J, with 12 bases between. Germline-derived CDR1 and CDR2 are MNHEY and SVGAGI. In nucleotides, the CDR3 is TGTGCCACCCTTCCGACAGCCTATAATTCACCCCTCCACTTT. Protein: CATLPTAYNSPLHF.

The V and J genes are TRBV5-1 and TRBJ1-6; TRBD1 matches at 8 bases. Trimming cost V 5 bases and J 7 bases; bases outside gene matches: 11. The CDR3 spans 16 residues. Germline assignment: CDR1 SGHRS and CDR2 YFSETQ. CDR3 amino acids: CASRTTPGQGNSPLHF. The CDR3 DNA sequence: TGCGCCAGCAGAACAACTCCTGGACAGGGAAATTCACCCCTCCACTTT.

This chain connects TRBV19 to TRBJ2-6; weak D call: TRBD2 (5 bases). Germline loops: CDR1 LNHDA, CDR2 SQIVND (reference sequence). Trimming left V 5 bases short and J 2 bases short, with 7 bases between. The CDR3 is 14 amino acids. The CDR3 bases are TGTGCCAGTAGTTGGGGAGCTGGGGCCAACGTCCTGACTTTC. Residues: CASSWGAGANVLTF.

To note about this clone: The sample contains more than one DNA sequence encoding this CDR3. The gene calls are TRBV7-9 and TRBJ1-5; D is uncertain. CDR1 is SEHNR, CDR2 FQNEAQ, per germline (reference sequence). V gave up 1 base and J gave up 5 bases, with 3 bases separating them. The CDR3 runs 12 residues. CDR3 sequence: CASSLVDQPQHF. The CDR3 DNA sequence: TGTGCCAGCAGCTTAGTGGATCAGCCCCAGCATTTT.